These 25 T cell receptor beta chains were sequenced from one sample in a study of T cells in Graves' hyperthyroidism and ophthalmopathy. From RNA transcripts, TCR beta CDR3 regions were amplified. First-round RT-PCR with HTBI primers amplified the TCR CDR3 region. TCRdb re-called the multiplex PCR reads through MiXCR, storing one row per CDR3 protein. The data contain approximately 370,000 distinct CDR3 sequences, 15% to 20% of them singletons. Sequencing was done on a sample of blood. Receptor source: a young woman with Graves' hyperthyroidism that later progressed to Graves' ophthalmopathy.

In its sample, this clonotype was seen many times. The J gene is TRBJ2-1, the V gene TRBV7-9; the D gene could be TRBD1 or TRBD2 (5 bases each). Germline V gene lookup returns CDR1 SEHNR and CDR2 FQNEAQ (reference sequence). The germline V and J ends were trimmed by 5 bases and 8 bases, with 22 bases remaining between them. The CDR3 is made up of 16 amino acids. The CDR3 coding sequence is TGTGCCAGCAGCCCAAGGGACGGGGCCTCGTTTGATGAGCAGTTCTTC. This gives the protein CASSPRDGASFDEQFF.

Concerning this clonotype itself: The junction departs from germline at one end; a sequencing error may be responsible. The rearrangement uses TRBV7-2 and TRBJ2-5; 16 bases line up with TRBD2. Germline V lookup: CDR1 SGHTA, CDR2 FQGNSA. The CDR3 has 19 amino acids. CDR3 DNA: TGTGCCGGCAGCTTAAAGGGACTAGCGGGGGGGCTTGTCGGAGAGACCCAGTACTTC. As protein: CAGSLKGLAGGLVGETQYF.

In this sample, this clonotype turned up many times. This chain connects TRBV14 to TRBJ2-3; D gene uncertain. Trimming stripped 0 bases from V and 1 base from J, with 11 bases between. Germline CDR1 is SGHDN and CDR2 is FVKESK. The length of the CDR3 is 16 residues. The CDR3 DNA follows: TGTGCCAGCAGCCAAGATATGGGCGGCGGCACAGATACGCAGTATTTT. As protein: CASSQDMGGGTDTQYF. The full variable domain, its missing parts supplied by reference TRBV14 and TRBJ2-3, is EAGVTQFPSHSVIEKGQTVTLRCDPISGHDNLYWYRRVMGKEIKFLLHFVKESKQDESGMPNNRFLAERTGGTYSTLKVQPAELEDSGVYFCASSQDMGGGTDTQYFGPGTRLTVL.

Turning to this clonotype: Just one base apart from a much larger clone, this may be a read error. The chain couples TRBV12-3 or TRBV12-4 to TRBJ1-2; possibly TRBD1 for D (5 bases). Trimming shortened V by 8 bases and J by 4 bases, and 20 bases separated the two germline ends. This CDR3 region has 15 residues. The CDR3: CASGDQGAKTYGYTF. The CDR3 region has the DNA TGTGCCAGCGGTGACCAGGGTGCGAAAACCTATGGCTACACCTTC.

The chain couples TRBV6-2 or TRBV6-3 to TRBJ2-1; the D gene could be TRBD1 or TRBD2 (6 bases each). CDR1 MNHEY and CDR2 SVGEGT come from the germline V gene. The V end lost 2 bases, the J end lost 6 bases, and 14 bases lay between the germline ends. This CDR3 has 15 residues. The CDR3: CASSYGGLTPNEQFF. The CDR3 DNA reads TGTGCCAGCAGTTACGGGGGGCTAACCCCCAATGAGCAGTTCTTC.

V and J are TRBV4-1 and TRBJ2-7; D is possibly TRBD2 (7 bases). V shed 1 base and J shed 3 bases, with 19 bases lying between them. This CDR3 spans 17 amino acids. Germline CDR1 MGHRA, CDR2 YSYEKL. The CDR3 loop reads CASSQGFGAGASYEQYF. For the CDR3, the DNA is TGCGCCAGCAGCCAAGGGTTCGGGGCGGGGGCCAGCTACGAGCAGTACTTC.

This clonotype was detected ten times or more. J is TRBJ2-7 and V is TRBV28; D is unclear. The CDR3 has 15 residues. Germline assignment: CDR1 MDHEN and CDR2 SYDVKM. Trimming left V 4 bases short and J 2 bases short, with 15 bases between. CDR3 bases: TGTGCCAGCAGTTCCCCATCCCACCACCCCTACGAGCAGTACTTC. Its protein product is CASSSPSHHPYEQYF.

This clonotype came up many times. The DNA of the CDR3 is TGTGCCAGCAGTGAGTCAGAGACGCGGAATGAGCAGTTCTTC. Protein product: CASSESETRNEQFF. V and J are TRBV2 and TRBJ2-1; no definite D call. Germline assignment: CDR1 SNHLY and CDR2 FYNNEI. With 3 bases removed from V and 7 bases from J, the gap between germline ends came to 13 bases. The CDR3 is 14 amino acids.

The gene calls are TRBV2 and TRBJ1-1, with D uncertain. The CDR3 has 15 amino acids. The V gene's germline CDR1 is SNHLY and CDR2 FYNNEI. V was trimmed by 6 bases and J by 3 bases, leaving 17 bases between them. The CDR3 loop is CASSSLTTLDTEAFF. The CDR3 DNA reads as TGTGCCAGCAGCTCCCTGACCACTTTGGACACTGAAGCTTTCTTT.

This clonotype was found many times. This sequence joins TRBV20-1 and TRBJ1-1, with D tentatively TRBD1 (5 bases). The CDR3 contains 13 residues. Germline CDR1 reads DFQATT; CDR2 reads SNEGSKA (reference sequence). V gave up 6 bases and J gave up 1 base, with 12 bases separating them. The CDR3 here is CSALTERNTEAFF. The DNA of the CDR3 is TGCAGTGCCCTGACAGAGAGGAACACTGAAGCTTTCTTT.

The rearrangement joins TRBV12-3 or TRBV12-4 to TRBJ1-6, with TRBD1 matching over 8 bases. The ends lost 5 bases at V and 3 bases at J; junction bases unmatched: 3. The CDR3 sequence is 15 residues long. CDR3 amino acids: CASSRTGSYNSPLHF. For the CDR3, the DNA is TGTGCCAGCAGTCGGACAGGGAGCTATAATTCACCCCTCCACTTT.

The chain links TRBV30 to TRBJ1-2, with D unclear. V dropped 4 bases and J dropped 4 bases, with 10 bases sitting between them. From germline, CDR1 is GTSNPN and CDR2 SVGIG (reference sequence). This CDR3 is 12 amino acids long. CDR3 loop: CAWNTGRYGYTF. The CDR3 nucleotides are TGTGCCTGGAATACGGGCCGCTATGGCTACACCTTC.

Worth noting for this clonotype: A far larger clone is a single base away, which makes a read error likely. CDR3 loop: CVSSPLNEQFF. The CDR3 DNA follows: TGTGTCAGCTCACCCCTGAATGAGCAGTTCTTC. This chain connects TRBV18 to TRBJ2-1; no clear D. The germline gives CDR1 KGHSH, CDR2 LQKENI. This CDR3 has 11 residues.

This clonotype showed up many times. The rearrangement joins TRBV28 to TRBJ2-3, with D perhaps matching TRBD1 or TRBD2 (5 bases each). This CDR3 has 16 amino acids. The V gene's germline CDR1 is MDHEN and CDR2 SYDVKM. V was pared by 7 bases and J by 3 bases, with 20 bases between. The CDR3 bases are TGTGCCAGCACCCCGTTTGGGGGAAGACCTACAGATACGCAGTATTTT. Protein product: CASTPFGGRPTDTQYF.

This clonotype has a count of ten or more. CDR3 loop: CSATRTSGRTDTQYF. The CDR3 DNA reads TGCAGTGCTACTCGGACTAGCGGACGCACAGATACGCAGTATTTT. The chain couples TRBV20-1 to TRBJ2-3; 10 positions agree with TRBD2. Per the germline V gene, CDR1 is DFQATT and CDR2 is SNEGSKA (reference sequence). The CDR3 spans 15 residues. Unmatched junction bases numbered 5, after V lost 4 bases and J lost 1 base.

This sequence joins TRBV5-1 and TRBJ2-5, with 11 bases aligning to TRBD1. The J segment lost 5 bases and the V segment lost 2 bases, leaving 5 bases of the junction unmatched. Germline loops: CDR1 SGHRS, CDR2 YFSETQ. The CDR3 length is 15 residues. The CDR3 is CASSFGTGGSETQYF. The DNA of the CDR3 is TGCGCCAGCAGCTTCGGGACAGGGGGTTCGGAGACCCAGTACTTC.

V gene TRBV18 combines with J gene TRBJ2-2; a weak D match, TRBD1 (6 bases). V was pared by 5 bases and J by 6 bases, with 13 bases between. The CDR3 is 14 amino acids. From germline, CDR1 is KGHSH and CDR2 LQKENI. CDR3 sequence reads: CASSMGARPGELFF. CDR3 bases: TGTGCCAGCTCAATGGGGGCCCGCCCCGGGGAGCTGTTTTTT.

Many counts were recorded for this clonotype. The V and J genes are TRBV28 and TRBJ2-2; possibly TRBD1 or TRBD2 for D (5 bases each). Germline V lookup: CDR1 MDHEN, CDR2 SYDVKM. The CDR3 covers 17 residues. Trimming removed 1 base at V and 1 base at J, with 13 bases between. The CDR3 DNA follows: TGTGCCAGCAGTTTATCGGGGTCGACAGAGAACACCGGGGAGCTGTTTTTT. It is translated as CASSLSGSTENTGELFF.

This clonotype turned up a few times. The CDR3 loop is CASSSYRDRGEQYF. CDR3 coding DNA: TGTGCCAGCAGTTCATACCGGGACAGGGGTGAGCAGTACTTC. This chain connects TRBV12-3 or TRBV12-4 to TRBJ2-7; 10 nucleotides line up with TRBD1. The CDR3 length is 14 residues. J lost 7 bases, V lost 4 bases, and 7 bases had no gene match.

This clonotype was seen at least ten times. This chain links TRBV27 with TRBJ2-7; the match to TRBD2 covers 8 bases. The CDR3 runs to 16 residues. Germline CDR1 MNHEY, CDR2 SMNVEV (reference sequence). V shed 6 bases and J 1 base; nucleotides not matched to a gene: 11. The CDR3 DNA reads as TGTGCCAGCAGATTGGAGGGTACTAGCGGATCCTACGAGCAGTACTTC. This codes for CASRLEGTSGSYEQYF.

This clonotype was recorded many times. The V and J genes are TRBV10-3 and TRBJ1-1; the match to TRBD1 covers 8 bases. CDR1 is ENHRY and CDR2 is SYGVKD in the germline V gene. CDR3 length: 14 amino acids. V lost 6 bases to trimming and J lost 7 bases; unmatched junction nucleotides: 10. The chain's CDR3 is CAISQGQGHHEAFF. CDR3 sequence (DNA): TGTGCCATCAGCCAAGGACAGGGTCATCATGAAGCTTTCTTT.

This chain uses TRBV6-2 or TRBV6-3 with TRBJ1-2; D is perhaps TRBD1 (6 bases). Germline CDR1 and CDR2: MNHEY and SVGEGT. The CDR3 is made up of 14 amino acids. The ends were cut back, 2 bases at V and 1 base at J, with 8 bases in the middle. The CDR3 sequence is CASSYADSNYGYTF. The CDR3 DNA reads TGTGCCAGCAGTTACGCGGACAGTAACTATGGCTACACCTTC.

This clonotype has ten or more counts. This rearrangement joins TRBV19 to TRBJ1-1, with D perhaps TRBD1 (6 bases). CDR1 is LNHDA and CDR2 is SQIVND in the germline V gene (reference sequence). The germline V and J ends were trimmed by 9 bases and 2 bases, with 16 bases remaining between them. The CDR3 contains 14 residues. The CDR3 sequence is CASRTGDINTEAFF. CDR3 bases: TGTGCCAGCCGTACCGGGGACATAAACACTGAAGCTTTCTTT. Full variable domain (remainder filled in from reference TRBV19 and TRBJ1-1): DGGITQSPKYLFRKEGQNVTLSCEQNLNHDAMYWYRQDPGQGLRLIYYSQIVNDFQKGDIAEGYSVSREKKESFPLTVTSAQKNPTAFYLCASRTGDINTEAFFGQGTRLTVV.

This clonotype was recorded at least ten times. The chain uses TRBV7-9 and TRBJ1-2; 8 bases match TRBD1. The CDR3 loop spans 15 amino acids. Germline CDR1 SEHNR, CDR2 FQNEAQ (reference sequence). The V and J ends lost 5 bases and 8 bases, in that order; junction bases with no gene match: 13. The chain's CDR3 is CASSPNDRGGNGYTF. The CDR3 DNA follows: TGTGCCAGCAGCCCGAACGACAGGGGAGGGAACGGCTACACCTTC. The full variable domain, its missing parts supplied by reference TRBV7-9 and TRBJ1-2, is DTGVSQNPRHKITKRGQNVTFRCDPISEHNRLYWYRQTLGQGPEFLTYFQNEAQLEKSRLLSDRFSAERPKGSFSTLEIQRTEQGDSAMYLCASSPNDRGGNGYTFGSGTRLTVV.

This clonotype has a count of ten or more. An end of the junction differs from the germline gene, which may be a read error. The CDR3, as DNA: TGCGCTAGCAGGAAACAGGGACTCCAAGAGACCCAGTACTTC. It codes for CASRKQGLQETQYF. This chain joins TRBV4-1 and TRBJ2-5; tentatively, D is TRBD1 or TRBD2 (6 bases each). The CDR3 extends over 14 amino acids. CDR1 and CDR2 (germline): MGHRA, YSYEKL.